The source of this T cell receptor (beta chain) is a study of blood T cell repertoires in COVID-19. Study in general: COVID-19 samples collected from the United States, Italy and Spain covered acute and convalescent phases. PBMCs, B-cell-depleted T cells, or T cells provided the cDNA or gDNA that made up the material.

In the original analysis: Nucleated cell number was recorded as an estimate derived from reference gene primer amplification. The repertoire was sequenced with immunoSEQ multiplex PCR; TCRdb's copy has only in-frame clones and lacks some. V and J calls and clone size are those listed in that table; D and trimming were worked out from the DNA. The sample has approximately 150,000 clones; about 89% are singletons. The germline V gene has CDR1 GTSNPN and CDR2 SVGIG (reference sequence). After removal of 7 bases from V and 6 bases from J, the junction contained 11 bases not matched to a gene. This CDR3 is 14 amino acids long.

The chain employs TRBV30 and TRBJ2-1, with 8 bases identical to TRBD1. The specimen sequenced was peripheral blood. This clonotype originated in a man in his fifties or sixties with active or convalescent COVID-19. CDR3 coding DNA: TGTGCCTCCTCCGGCACACAGGGGGGCAATGAGCAGTTCTTC. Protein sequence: CASSGTQGGNEQFF.